This entry describes one TCR beta chain. Per individual, the PBMC samples numbered at least one pre-ART and at least two post-ART. The data were obtained in a study of long-term antiretroviral therapy in people with HIV. Trimming took 6 bases from V and 7 from J, leaving 12 bases between them. The CDR3 length is 13 residues. Looked up from germline, CDR1 is SNHLY and CDR2 is FYNNEI. They ran version v3.0 of the immunoSEQ assay at survey level. Some clones are missing from TCRdb's copy, which holds only in-frame ones; the method was immunoSEQ multiplex PCR. This sample has approximately 22,000 clones, with approximately 82% found just once.

The receptor comes from a man aged 50 or older with HIV. The rearrangement links TRBV2 to TRBJ2-2, with D hard to call. The source was unsorted PBMCs, collected 3 years after starting antiretroviral therapy. CDR3 loop: CASRPGVGGELFF. CDR3 coding DNA: TGTGCCAGCAGACCCGGAGTGGGCGGGGAGCTGTTTTTT.